These T cell receptor beta chains were read from a single sample in a study of shared clonotypes between healthy human individuals. The repertoire was sequenced with immunoSEQ multiplex PCR; TCRdb's copy has only in-frame clones and lacks some. The table shows 2 million to 2.5 million clones, with about 93% occurring only once. What was sequenced was naive CD8+ T cells from PBMCs. Source of these receptors: a young man in good health. Some clones in this sample may be carry-over from other donors' samples. Both conserved end residues are part of each CDR3. D genes are given only for firm matches. For some rows the clone size is stated as once, few or many, or as a class when expanded; others skip it.

>-|-|TRBJ1-2|TRBV27
CASSLRGGGDGYTF
TGTGCCAGCAGTTTACGGGGTGGGGGGGATGGCTACACCTTC
>-|-|TRBJ2-5|TRBV2
CAGRKAEATQYF
TGTGCCGGAAGGAAGGCAGAGGCGACCCAGTACTTC
>-|-|TRBJ1-1|TRBV6-5
CASSYSKVPNNEAFF
TGTGCCAGCAGTTACTCGAAGGTTCCTAATAATGAAGCTTTCTTT
>-|-|TRBJ2-1|TRBV5-6
CASSWDLGTYNEQFF
TGTGCCAGCAGCTGGGATCTCGGGACCTACAATGAGCAGTTCTTC
>-|-|TRBJ2-1|TRBV6-5
CASNVGNEQFF
TGTGCCAGCAATGTCGGCAATGAGCAGTTCTTC
>-|TRBD2|TRBJ2-1|TRBV7-6
CASSFEAGGSYNEQFF
TGTGCCAGCAGCTTTGAAGCGGGAGGGTCCTACAATGAGCAGTTCTTC
>-|TRBD1|TRBJ2-1|TRBV7-9
CASSLGTGGPNEQFF
TGTGCCAGCAGCTTAGGGACAGGGGGCCCCAATGAGCAGTTCTTC
>-|TRBD1|TRBJ1-2|TRBV9
CASSTKTGVPGYTF
TGTGCCAGCAGCACTAAGACAGGGGTTCCTGGCTACACCTTC
>-|TRBD2|TRBJ2-1|TRBV9
CASSPQAGGNEQFF
TGTGCCAGCAGCCCCCAGGCGGGAGGAAATGAGCAGTTCTTC
>few|TRBD1|TRBJ1-2|TRBV4-3
CASSQDYRGLDYGYTF
TGCGCCAGCAGCCAAGATTACAGGGGGCTGGACTATGGCTACACCTTC
>few|-|TRBJ2-2|TRBV6-5
CASSPVGEGELFF
TGTGCCAGCAGTCCGGTGGGGGAAGGGGAGCTGTTTTTT
>-|-|TRBJ2-7|TRBV30
CAWSIGPAYEQYF
TGTGCCTGGAGTATTGGACCTGCCTACGAGCAGTACTTC
>-|TRBD1|TRBJ1-1|TRBV6-1
CASSESQGVNTEAFF
TGTGCCAGCAGTGAATCCCAGGGGGTGAACACTGAAGCTTTCTTT
>-|-|TRBJ1-1|TRBV9
CASSPVDSSNTEAFF
TGTGCCAGCAGTCCAGTCGACAGCTCGAACACTGAAGCTTTCTTT
>-|TRBD2|TRBJ2-7|TRBV11-2
CASTGGGRSSYEQYF
TGTGCCAGCACCGGCGGGGGGCGGTCCTCCTACGAGCAGTACTTC
>-|-|TRBJ2-7|TRBV11-2
CASSLTSHEQYF
TGTGCCAGCAGCTTAACTTCGCACGAGCAGTACTTC
>-|-|TRBJ2-7|TRBV9
CASSVGGAGAYEQYF
TGTGCCAGCAGCGTAGGAGGGGCAGGGGCCTACGAGCAGTACTTC
>-|-|TRBJ2-2|TRBV7-8
CASSHTRLSGELFF
TGTGCCAGCAGCCACACGCGGCTTTCCGGGGAGCTGTTTTTT
>once|-|TRBJ1-3|TRBV28
CASSLPLDRDTFVGRDTIYF
TGTGCCAGCAGTTTGCCTCTTGACAGAGATACCTTCGTTGGCCGGGACACCATATATTTT
>-|-|TRBJ1-1|TRBV30
CAWSLPRRNTEAFF
TGTGCCTGGAGCCTACCACGACGGAACACTGAAGCTTTCTTT
>-|-|TRBJ1-5|TRBV27
CASSSTAGNQPQHF
TGTGCCAGCAGTTCGACAGCGGGCAATCAGCCCCAGCATTTT
>-|TRBD2|TRBJ2-3|TRBV7-3
CASSFGTSGTDTQYF
TGTGCCAGCAGCTTCGGGACTAGCGGCACAGATACGCAGTATTTT
>once|TRBD1|TRBJ2-5|TRBV7-9
CASSLGPGGGETQYF
TGTGCCAGCAGCTTAGGCCCAGGGGGCGGGGAGACCCAGTACTTC
>once|-|TRBJ1-2|TRBV28
CASSLIGAFKYGYTF
TGTGCCAGCAGTTTAATCGGCGCGTTTAAGTATGGCTACACCTTC
>once|-|TRBJ2-3|TRBV28
CASNRDGFTDTQYF
TGTGCCAGCAATCGGGACGGGTTCACAGATACGCAGTATTTT
>-|-|TRBJ2-7|TRBV7-6
CASSSEGEHSYEQYF
TGTGCCAGCAGCTCGGAGGGCGAACACTCCTACGAGCAGTACTTC
>-|TRBD1|TRBJ1-5|TRBV19
CASSIVGAGTGAQHF
TGTGCCAGTAGTATAGTAGGAGCCGGGACAGGGGCCCAGCATTTT
>-|-|TRBJ1-1|TRBV28
CASSSGWSAEAFF
TGTGCCAGCAGTTCCGGGTGGAGCGCTGAAGCTTTCTTT
>-|TRBD2|TRBJ2-3|TRBV9
CASSVRLAGSTDTQYF
TGTGCCAGCAGCGTAAGACTAGCGGGGAGCACAGATACGCAGTATTTT
>-|-|TRBJ2-7|TRBV4-3
CASSQDRGLSYEQYF
TGCGCCAGCAGCCAAGATAGGGGACTCTCCTACGAGCAGTACTTC
>once|TRBD2|TRBJ2-1|TRBV5-1
CASSLSSGRGDEQFF
TGCGCCAGCAGCTTGAGTAGCGGGAGAGGGGATGAGCAGTTCTTC
>few|-|TRBJ1-1|TRBV2
CASSAPKIEAFF
TGTGCCAGCAGTGCACCAAAGATTGAAGCTTTCTTT
>-|-|TRBJ2-5|TRBV19
CASSINVPETQYF
TGTGCCAGTAGTATAAACGTCCCAGAGACCCAGTACTTC
>-|TRBD1|TRBJ1-1|TRBV29-1
CSVVQPTGGDTEAFF
TGCAGCGTTGTCCAACCCACAGGGGGGGACACTGAAGCTTTCTTT
>-|-|TRBJ2-3|TRBV2
CASSDFRATTDTQYF
TGTGCCAGCAGTGACTTCAGGGCTACCACAGATACGCAGTATTTT
>-|-|TRBJ1-2|TRBV7-8
CASSLGSAEYTF
TGTGCCAGCAGCTTAGGGTCAGCGGAATACACCTTC
>once|-|TRBJ2-7|TRBV6-5
CASSYGSRRYYEQYF
TGTGCCAGCAGTTACGGTTCCCGAAGGTACTACGAGCAGTACTTC
>-|-|TRBJ1-4|TRBV28
CASIPRARGLNEKLFF
TGTGCCAGCATCCCCCGAGCACGGGGGTTAAATGAAAAACTGTTTTTT
>-|-|TRBJ2-1|TRBV9
CASSVEDYGSHEQFF
TGTGCCAGCAGCGTAGAAGACTACGGGAGCCATGAGCAGTTCTTC
>once|TRBD1|TRBJ2-7|TRBV27
CASSLWDRGEQYF
TGTGCCAGCAGTTTATGGGACAGGGGCGAGCAGTACTTC
>-|-|TRBJ2-3|TRBV28
CASKTSRGGTDTQYF
TGTGCCAGCAAAACCTCAAGAGGGGGCACAGATACGCAGTATTTT
>-|TRBD1|TRBJ1-4|TRBV5-1
CASTVQGQTNEKLFF
TGCGCCAGCACCGTACAGGGGCAGACTAATGAAAAACTGTTTTTT
>-|TRBD2|TRBJ2-7|TRBV5-1
CASSLSLAGHYEQYF
TGCGCCAGCAGCTTGAGTCTAGCGGGGCACTACGAGCAGTACTTC
>-|-|TRBJ1-1|TRBV11-2
CASSLGGGRTEAFF
TGTGCCAGCAGCTTAGGTGGCGGGCGGACTGAAGCTTTCTTT
>-|-|TRBJ2-5|TRBV7-9
CASSLGLGLQETQYF
TGTGCCAGCAGCTTAGGGTTGGGTCTCCAAGAGACCCAGTACTTC